The rows below give T cell receptor beta chains drawn from one sample of a study of cytomegalovirus exposure and HLA in healthy donors. Produced via immunoSEQ multiplex PCR; TCRdb's table is partial and in-frame only. The repertoire holds roughly 120,000 clones, around 80% seen once, with less than 15% in the top ten. Sequenced: PBMCs. These receptor sequences come from an older woman in good health and CMV-seropositive. The CDR3 runs from the conserved cysteine through the conserved F or W. Fields, in order: V gene, D gene, clone size, J gene, CDR3 protein, CDR3 DNA. D genes are given only for firm matches. Only some rows state a clone size, as once, few, many or a class for expanded clones.

v_call: TRBV6-5; d_call: .; clone_size: .; j_call: TRBJ2-5; cdr3_aa: CASSYEGGRGETQYF; cdr3_nt: TGTGCCAGCAGTTACGAAGGGGGAAGGGGGGAGACCCAGTACTTC
v_call: TRBV27; d_call: .; clone_size: few; j_call: TRBJ2-1; cdr3_aa: CASTSLSINEQFF; cdr3_nt: TGTGCCAGCACCTCGCTGTCTATCAATGAGCAGTTCTTC
v_call: TRBV30; d_call: TRBD2; clone_size: .; j_call: TRBJ2-3; cdr3_aa: CAWELGLGPTDTQYF; cdr3_nt: TGTGCCTGGGAGTTGGGACTAGGCCCCACAGATACGCAGTATTTT
v_call: TRBV6-1; d_call: TRBD2; clone_size: .; j_call: TRBJ2-7; cdr3_aa: CASSKRTSGSDEQYF; cdr3_nt: TGTGCCAGCAGTAAGAGGACTAGCGGGAGTGACGAGCAGTACTTC
v_call: TRBV25-1; d_call: .; clone_size: .; j_call: TRBJ1-2; cdr3_aa: CASSDPPPLGGGYTF; cdr3_nt: TGTGCCAGCAGTGATCCCCCACCGCTAGGAGGTGGCTACACCTTC
v_call: TRBV6-5; d_call: .; clone_size: .; j_call: TRBJ1-1; cdr3_aa: CASSYQRTRSGTEAFF; cdr3_nt: TGTGCCAGCAGTTACCAACGGACTAGGTCGGGCACTGAAGCTTTCTTT
v_call: TRBV7-9; d_call: .; clone_size: .; j_call: TRBJ1-1; cdr3_aa: CASSPQTGRNTEAFF; cdr3_nt: TGTGCCAGCAGCCCACAGACAGGCCGAAACACTGAAGCTTTCTTT
v_call: TRBV7-8; d_call: TRBD2; clone_size: .; j_call: TRBJ2-1; cdr3_aa: CASSFTSARPNEQFF; cdr3_nt: TGTGCCAGCAGCTTTACTAGCGCTAGGCCCAATGAGCAGTTCTTC
v_call: TRBV7-9; d_call: TRBD2; clone_size: few; j_call: TRBJ2-1; cdr3_aa: CASSLRLAGGSSYNEQFF; cdr3_nt: TGTGCCAGCAGCTTAAGACTAGCGGGAGGGAGCTCCTACAATGAGCAGTTCTTC
v_call: TRBV14; d_call: TRBD1; clone_size: .; j_call: TRBJ2-1; cdr3_aa: CASSPMDRGSYNEQFF; cdr3_nt: TGTGCCAGCAGCCCGATGGACAGGGGTTCCTACAATGAGCAGTTCTTC
v_call: TRBV6-1; d_call: TRBD2; clone_size: .; j_call: TRBJ2-1; cdr3_aa: CASRPIREGRAEVF; cdr3_nt: TGTGCCAGCAGGCCCATTCGGGAGGGCCGCGCTGAGGTCTTC
v_call: TRBV4-3; d_call: .; clone_size: .; j_call: TRBJ1-3; cdr3_aa: CASSQDRGSGNTIYF; cdr3_nt: TGCGCCAGCAGCCAAGACAGGGGTTCTGGAAACACCATATATTTT
v_call: TRBV10-3; d_call: TRBD2; clone_size: .; j_call: TRBJ2-3; cdr3_aa: CAIGLGTDTQYF; cdr3_nt: TGTGCCATCGGACTAGGCACAGATACGCAGTATTTT
v_call: TRBV23-1; d_call: TRBD2; clone_size: .; j_call: TRBJ2-7; cdr3_aa: CASSQSRRTSGRCYEQYF; cdr3_nt: TGCGCCAGCAGTCAATCCCGAAGGACTAGCGGGAGGTGCTACGAGCAGTACTTC
v_call: TRBV11-2; d_call: TRBD1; clone_size: .; j_call: TRBJ2-7; cdr3_aa: CASSTVYGPTGDYEQYF; cdr3_nt: TGTGCCAGCAGTACCGTTTATGGTCCGACAGGGGACTACGAGCAGTACTTC
v_call: TRBV29-1; d_call: TRBD1; clone_size: .; j_call: TRBJ1-1; cdr3_aa: CSVFSYRGSTEAFF; cdr3_nt: TGCAGCGTTTTCTCGTACAGGGGAAGCACTGAAGCTTTCTTT
v_call: TRBV15; d_call: .; clone_size: .; j_call: TRBJ1-6; cdr3_aa: CATSEGDTYNSPLHF; cdr3_nt: TGTGCCACCAGCGAGGGGGATACCTATAATTCACCCCTCCACTTT
v_call: TRBV11-2; d_call: .; clone_size: few; j_call: TRBJ1-2; cdr3_aa: CASSSSGNPYSGYTF; cdr3_nt: TGTGCCAGCAGCTCCTCGGGGAACCCCTACTCAGGCTACACCTTC
v_call: TRBV19; d_call: .; clone_size: .; j_call: TRBJ2-2; cdr3_aa: CASQLDTGELFF; cdr3_nt: TGTGCCAGTCAACTTGACACCGGGGAGCTGTTTTTT
v_call: TRBV4-2; d_call: TRBD2; clone_size: .; j_call: TRBJ2-7; cdr3_aa: CASSQGGLAGGYDEQYF; cdr3_nt: TGTGCCAGCAGCCAAGGCGGACTAGCGGGGGGATATGACGAGCAGTACTTC
v_call: TRBV5-1; d_call: .; clone_size: once; j_call: TRBJ2-3; cdr3_aa: CASTPPGGHTDTQYF; cdr3_nt: TGCGCCAGCACCCCCCCAGGGGGGCACACAGATACGCAGTATTTT
v_call: TRBV7-9; d_call: TRBD1; clone_size: .; j_call: TRBJ2-2; cdr3_aa: CASSLRGQGGAGELFF; cdr3_nt: TGTGCCAGCAGCCTACGGGGACAGGGAGGTGCCGGGGAGCTGTTTTTT
v_call: TRBV27; d_call: TRBD2; clone_size: .; j_call: TRBJ2-7; cdr3_aa: CASRGGGAYEQYF; cdr3_nt: TGTGCCAGCAGAGGCGGGGGGGCCTACGAGCAGTACTTC
v_call: TRBV7-6; d_call: TRBD1; clone_size: .; j_call: TRBJ1-1; cdr3_aa: CASSLAGGFGTEAFF; cdr3_nt: TGTGCCAGCAGCTTGGCAGGGGGCTTTGGCACTGAAGCTTTCTTT
v_call: TRBV5-1; d_call: .; clone_size: .; j_call: TRBJ1-3; cdr3_aa: CASSPSGATGNTIYF; cdr3_nt: TGCGCCAGCAGCCCCTCAGGGGCTACTGGAAACACCATATATTTT
v_call: TRBV4-1; d_call: .; clone_size: .; j_call: TRBJ2-7; cdr3_aa: CASSQGTGPQYEQYF; cdr3_nt: TGCGCCAGCAGCCAAGGAACAGGGCCTCAGTACGAGCAGTACTTC
v_call: TRBV27; d_call: .; clone_size: .; j_call: TRBJ2-7; cdr3_aa: CASSVIPPYGQNSYEQYF; cdr3_nt: TGTGCCAGCAGTGTAATACCCCCATACGGACAGAACTCCTACGAGCAGTACTTC
v_call: TRBV19; d_call: TRBD2; clone_size: .; j_call: TRBJ2-7; cdr3_aa: CASGSGTTYEQYF; cdr3_nt: TGTGCCAGCGGATCCGGGACTACTTACGAGCAGTACTTC
v_call: TRBV14; d_call: .; clone_size: few; j_call: TRBJ2-6; cdr3_aa: CASSQAVATNSGANVLTF; cdr3_nt: TGTGCCAGCAGCCAAGCGGTAGCGACCAACTCTGGGGCCAACGTCCTGACTTTC
v_call: TRBV9; d_call: TRBD2; clone_size: few; j_call: TRBJ2-7; cdr3_aa: CASSLAPLAGDEQYF; cdr3_nt: TGTGCCAGCAGCCTAGCTCCCCTAGCGGGGGACGAGCAGTACTTC
v_call: TRBV6-5; d_call: .; clone_size: few; j_call: TRBJ1-1; cdr3_aa: CASSSGDTEAFF; cdr3_nt: TGTGCCAGCAGTTCCGGGGACACTGAAGCTTTCTTT
v_call: TRBV11-2; d_call: .; clone_size: .; j_call: TRBJ1-2; cdr3_aa: CASSLVTNYGYTF; cdr3_nt: TGTGCCAGCAGCTTAGTCACTAACTATGGCTACACCTTC
v_call: TRBV30; d_call: .; clone_size: .; j_call: TRBJ2-3; cdr3_aa: CAWSVPRGKFTDTQYF; cdr3_nt: TGTGCCTGGAGTGTACCCAGGGGAAAATTCACAGATACGCAGTATTTT
v_call: TRBV28; d_call: .; clone_size: .; j_call: TRBJ2-3; cdr3_aa: CASPPFAAFLDTQYF; cdr3_nt: TGTGCCAGCCCACCATTCGCGGCCTTCCTGGATACGCAGTATTTT
v_call: TRBV30; d_call: TRBD1; clone_size: .; j_call: TRBJ2-7; cdr3_aa: CAWSWTGGYEQYF; cdr3_nt: TGTGCCTGGAGTTGGACAGGGGGCTACGAGCAGTACTTC
v_call: TRBV7-3; d_call: .; clone_size: .; j_call: TRBJ2-5; cdr3_aa: CANSSATIIGTQYF; cdr3_nt: TGTGCCAACTCGTCCGCGACAATAATAGGGACCCAGTACTTC
v_call: TRBV7-8; d_call: TRBD1; clone_size: .; j_call: TRBJ2-7; cdr3_aa: CASSLLQGVQWEQYF; cdr3_nt: TGTGCCAGCAGCCTATTACAGGGGGTTCAATGGGAGCAGTACTTC
v_call: TRBV11-2; d_call: .; clone_size: .; j_call: TRBJ1-1; cdr3_aa: CASSFKQMNTEAFF; cdr3_nt: TGTGCCAGCAGTTTCAAACAAATGAACACTGAAGCTTTCTTT
v_call: TRBV10-1; d_call: TRBD2; clone_size: .; j_call: TRBJ2-1; cdr3_aa: CASRGTSPYNEQFF; cdr3_nt: TGCGCCAGTCGGGGGACTAGCCCATACAATGAGCAGTTCTTC
v_call: TRBV4-1; d_call: TRBD1; clone_size: few; j_call: TRBJ1-1; cdr3_aa: CASSAGTGPNTEAFF; cdr3_nt: TGTGCCAGCAGCGCTGGGACAGGGCCGAACACTGAAGCTTTCTTT
v_call: TRBV9; d_call: .; clone_size: .; j_call: TRBJ2-1; cdr3_aa: CASSVVDEQFF; cdr3_nt: TGTGCCAGCAGCGTAGTCGATGAGCAGTTCTTC
v_call: TRBV4-1; d_call: .; clone_size: .; j_call: TRBJ1-2; cdr3_aa: CASSHPTDNYGYTF; cdr3_nt: TGCGCCAGCAGCCACCCGACAGATAACTATGGCTACACCTTC